This TCR beta chain was sequenced for a study of T cell changes during pregnancy in multiple sclerosis. Here immunoSEQ multiplex PCR was the method, and the copy in TCRdb shows in-frame clones only, minus some. The sample shows around 74,000 clones, around nine tenths of them seen only once. This CDR3 is built from 13 residues. V lost 4 bases to trimming and J lost 1 base, with 8 bases between them. Germline V gives CDR1 SGHTA, CDR2 FQGNSA. This clone was counted once. The V and J genes are TRBV7-2 and TRBJ2-7; no definite D call. The source of this sequence is a female donor with multiple sclerosis, enrolled in a pregnancy study. The sequencing used peripheral blood, collected before pregnancy. The CDR3 DNA reads as TGTGCCAGCAGCTCCCCTAATTCCTACGAGCAGTACTTC. Protein: CASSSPNSYEQYF.